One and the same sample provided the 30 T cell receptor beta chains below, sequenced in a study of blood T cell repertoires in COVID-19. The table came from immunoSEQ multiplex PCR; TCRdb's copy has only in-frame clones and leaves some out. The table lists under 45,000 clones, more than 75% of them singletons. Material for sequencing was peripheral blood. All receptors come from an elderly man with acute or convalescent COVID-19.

The CDR3 reads CASSGGQGNLDTF. The CDR3 DNA sequence: TGCGCCAGCAGCGGTGGACAGGGTAACCTAGACACCTTC. The gene calls are TRBV5-1 and TRBJ1-2; TRBD1 matches at 8 bases. Losses at the gene ends were 4 bases for V and 12 bases for J; bases not matched to a gene: 11. The CDR3 is 13 residues long. From germline, CDR1 is SGHRS and CDR2 YFSETQ.

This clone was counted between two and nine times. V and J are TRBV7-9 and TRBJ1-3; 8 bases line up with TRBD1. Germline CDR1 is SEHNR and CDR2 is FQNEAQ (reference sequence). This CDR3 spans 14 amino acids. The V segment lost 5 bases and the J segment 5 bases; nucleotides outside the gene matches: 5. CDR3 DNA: TGTGCCAGCAGCACCATCAGGGGGCGAAACACCATATATTTT. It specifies CASSTIRGRNTIYF.

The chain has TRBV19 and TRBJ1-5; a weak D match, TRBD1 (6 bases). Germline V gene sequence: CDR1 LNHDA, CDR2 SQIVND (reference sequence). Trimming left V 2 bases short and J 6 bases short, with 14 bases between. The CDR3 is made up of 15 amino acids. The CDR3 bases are TGTGCCAGTAGTATATCAGGGGATGGTGGTCAGCCCCAGCATTTT. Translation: CASSISGDGGQPQHF.

CDR3 DNA sequence: TGTGCCAGCAGCCCCCAGGGGCGGGAGAGGACCGGGGAGCTGTTTTTT. Amino acids: CASSPQGRERTGELFF. The V gene is TRBV5-4, the J gene TRBJ2-2, with D perhaps TRBD2 (7 bases). Per the germline V gene, CDR1 is SGHNT and CDR2 is YYREEE (reference sequence). V was pared by 4 bases and J by 5 bases, with 18 bases between. This CDR3 contains 16 residues.

CDR3 loop: CASSLGTGWTNQPQHF. The CDR3 DNA reads as TGTGCCAGCAGCCTTGGGACAGGGTGGACCAATCAGCCCCAGCATTTT. The gene calls are TRBV5-6 and TRBJ1-5; 9 positions match TRBD1. Germline V gene sequence: CDR1 SGHDT, CDR2 YYEEEE. The CDR3 loop spans 16 amino acids. The V and J ends lost 4 bases and 3 bases, in that order; junction bases with no gene match: 8.

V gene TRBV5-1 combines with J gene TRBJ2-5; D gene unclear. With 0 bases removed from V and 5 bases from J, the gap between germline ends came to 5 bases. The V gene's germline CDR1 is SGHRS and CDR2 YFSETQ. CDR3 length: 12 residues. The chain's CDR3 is CASSLAGETQYF. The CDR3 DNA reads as TGCGCCAGCAGCTTGGCCGGGGAGACCCAGTACTTC.

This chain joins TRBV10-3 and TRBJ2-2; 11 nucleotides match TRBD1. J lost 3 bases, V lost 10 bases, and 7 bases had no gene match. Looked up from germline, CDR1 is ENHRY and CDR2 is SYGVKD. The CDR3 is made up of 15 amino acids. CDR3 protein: CATLGQGGYTGELFF. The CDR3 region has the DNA TGTGCCACCTTGGGACAGGGGGGTTACACCGGGGAGCTGTTTTTT.

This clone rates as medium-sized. CDR3 loop: CASSKPPGTGLQPQHF. DNA of the CDR3: TGTGCCAGCAGCAAACCCCCAGGGACGGGACTTCAGCCCCAGCATTTT. This chain uses TRBV2 with TRBJ1-5, with D possibly being TRBD1 (5 bases). V was trimmed by 6 bases and J by 6 bases, leaving 21 bases between them. The CDR3 covers 16 residues. Germline CDR1 and CDR2: SNHLY and FYNNEI. The variable domain in full, with the rest retrieved from reference TRBV2 and TRBJ1-5, is EPEVTQTPSHQVTQMGQEVILRCVPISNHLYFYWYRQILGQKVEFLVSFYNNEISEKSEIFDDQFSVERPDGSNFTLKIRSTKLEDSAMYFCASSKPPGTGLQPQHFGDGTRLSIL.

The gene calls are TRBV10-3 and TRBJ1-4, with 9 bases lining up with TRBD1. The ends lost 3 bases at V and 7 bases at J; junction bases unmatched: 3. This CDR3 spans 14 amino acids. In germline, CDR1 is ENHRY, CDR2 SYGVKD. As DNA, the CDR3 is TGTGCCATCAGTGAAACAGGGGGCTCTGAAAAACTGTTTTTT. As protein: CAISETGGSEKLFF.

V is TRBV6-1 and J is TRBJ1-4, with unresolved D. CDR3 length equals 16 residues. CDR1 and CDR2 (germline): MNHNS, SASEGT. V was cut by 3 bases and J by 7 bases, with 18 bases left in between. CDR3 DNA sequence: TGTGCCAGCAGTGATTGGAGGCTCCCGCGGGGTGAAAAACTGTTTTTT. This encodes CASSDWRLPRGEKLFF.

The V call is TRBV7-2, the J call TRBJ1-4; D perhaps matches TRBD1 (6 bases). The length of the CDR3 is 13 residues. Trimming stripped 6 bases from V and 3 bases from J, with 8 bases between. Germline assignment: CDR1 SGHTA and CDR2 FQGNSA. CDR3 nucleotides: TGTGCCAGCAGGGACAGCCCTAATGAAAAACTGTTTTTT. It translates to CASRDSPNEKLFF. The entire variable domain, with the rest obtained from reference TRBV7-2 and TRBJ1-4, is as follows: GAGVSQSPSNKVTEKGKDVELRCDPISGHTALYWYRQSLGQGLEFLIYFQGNSAPDKSGLPSDRFSAERTGGSVSTLTIQRTQQEDSAVYLCASRDSPNEKLFFGSGTQLSVL.

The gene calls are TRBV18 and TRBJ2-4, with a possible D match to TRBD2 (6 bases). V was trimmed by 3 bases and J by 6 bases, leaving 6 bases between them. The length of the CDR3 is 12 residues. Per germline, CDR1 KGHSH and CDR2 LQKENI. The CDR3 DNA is TGTGCCAGCTCACCGGAGGGAAACATTCAGTACTTC. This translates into CASSPEGNIQYF.

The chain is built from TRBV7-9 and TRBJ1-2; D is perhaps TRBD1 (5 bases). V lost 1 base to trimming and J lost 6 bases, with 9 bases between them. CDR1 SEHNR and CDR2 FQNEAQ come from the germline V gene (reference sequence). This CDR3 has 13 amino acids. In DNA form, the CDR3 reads TGTGCCAGCAGCTTAGTCCAGGGTGATGGCTACACCTTC. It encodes CASSLVQGDGYTF.

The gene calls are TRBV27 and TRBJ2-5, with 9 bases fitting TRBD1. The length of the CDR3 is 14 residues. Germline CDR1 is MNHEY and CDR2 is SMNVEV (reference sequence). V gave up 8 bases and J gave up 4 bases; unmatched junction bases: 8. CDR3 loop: CASAANRGRETQYF. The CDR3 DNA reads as TGTGCCAGCGCCGCCAACAGGGGGCGAGAGACCCAGTACTTC.

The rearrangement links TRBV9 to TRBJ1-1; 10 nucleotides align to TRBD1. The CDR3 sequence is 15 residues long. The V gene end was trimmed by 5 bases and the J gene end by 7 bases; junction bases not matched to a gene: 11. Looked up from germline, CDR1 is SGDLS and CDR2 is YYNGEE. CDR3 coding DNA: TGTGCCAGCAGGAGGACAGGGGGTATCACTGATGAAGCTTTCTTT. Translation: CASRRTGGITDEAFF. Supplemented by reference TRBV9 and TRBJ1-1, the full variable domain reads DSGVTQTPKHLITATGQRVTLRCSPRSGDLSVYWYQQSLDQGLQFLIQYYNGEERAKGNILERFSAQQFPDLHSELNLSSLELGDSALYFCASRRTGGITDEAFFGQGTRLTVV.

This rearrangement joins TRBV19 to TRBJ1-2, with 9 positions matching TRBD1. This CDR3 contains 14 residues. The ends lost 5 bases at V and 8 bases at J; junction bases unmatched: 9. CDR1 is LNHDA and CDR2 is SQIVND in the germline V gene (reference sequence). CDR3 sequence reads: CASSAEQGALGYTF. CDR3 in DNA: TGTGCCAGTAGTGCGGAACAGGGGGCATTGGGCTACACCTTC.

CDR3 nucleotide sequence: TGCGCCAGCAGCTTAATGACAGGGGATCAGCCCCAGCATTTT. This codes for CASSLMTGDQPQHF. This rearrangement joins TRBV5-1 to TRBJ1-5, with TRBD1 matching over 8 bases. This CDR3 comprises 14 residues. With 2 bases clipped from V and 5 bases from J, the junction kept 3 bases outside the gene matches. Per germline, CDR1 SGHRS and CDR2 YFSETQ.

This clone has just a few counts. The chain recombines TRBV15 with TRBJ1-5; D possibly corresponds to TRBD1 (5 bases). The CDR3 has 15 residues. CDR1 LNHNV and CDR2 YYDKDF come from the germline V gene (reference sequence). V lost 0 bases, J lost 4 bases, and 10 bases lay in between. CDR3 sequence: CATSREWGGNQPQHF. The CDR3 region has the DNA TGTGCCACCAGCAGAGAGTGGGGGGGGAATCAGCCCCAGCATTTT.

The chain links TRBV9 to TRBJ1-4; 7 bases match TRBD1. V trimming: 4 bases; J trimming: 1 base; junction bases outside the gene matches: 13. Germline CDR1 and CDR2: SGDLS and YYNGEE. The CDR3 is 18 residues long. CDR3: CASSPKEGQIRTNEKLFF. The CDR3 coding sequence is TGTGCCAGCAGCCCGAAGGAGGGACAGATAAGAACTAATGAAAAACTGTTTTTT.

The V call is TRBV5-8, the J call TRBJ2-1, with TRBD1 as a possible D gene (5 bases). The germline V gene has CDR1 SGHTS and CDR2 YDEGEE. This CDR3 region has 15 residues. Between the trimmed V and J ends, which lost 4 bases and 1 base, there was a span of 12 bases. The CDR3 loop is CASSTTGISYNEQFF. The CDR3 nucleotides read TGTGCCAGCAGCACCACAGGTATTTCCTACAATGAGCAGTTCTTC. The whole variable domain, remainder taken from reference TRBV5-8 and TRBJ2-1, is EAGVTQSPTHLIKTRGQQATLRCSPISGHTSVYWYQQALGLGLQFLLWYDEGEERNRGNFPPRFSGRQFPNYSSELNVNALELEDSALYLCASSTTGISYNEQFFGPGTRLTVL.

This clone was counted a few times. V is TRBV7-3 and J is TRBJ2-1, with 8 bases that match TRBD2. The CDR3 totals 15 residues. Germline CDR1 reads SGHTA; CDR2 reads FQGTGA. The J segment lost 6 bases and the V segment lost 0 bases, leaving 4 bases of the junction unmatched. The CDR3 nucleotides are TGTGCCAGCAGCTTAACCCTAGCGGGCCCCAATGAGCAGTTCTTC. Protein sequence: CASSLTLAGPNEQFF.

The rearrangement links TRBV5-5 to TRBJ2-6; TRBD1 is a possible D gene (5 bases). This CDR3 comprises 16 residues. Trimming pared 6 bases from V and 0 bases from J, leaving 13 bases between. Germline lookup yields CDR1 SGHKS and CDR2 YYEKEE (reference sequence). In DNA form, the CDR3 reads TGTGCCAGCACAGAAAACAGGTTCTCTGGGGCCAACGTCCTGACTTTC. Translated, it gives CASTENRFSGANVLTF.

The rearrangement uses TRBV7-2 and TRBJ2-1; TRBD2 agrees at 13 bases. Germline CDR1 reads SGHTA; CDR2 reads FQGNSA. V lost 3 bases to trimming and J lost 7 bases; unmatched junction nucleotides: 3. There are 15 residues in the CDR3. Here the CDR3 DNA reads TGTGCCAGCAGCTTGGGACTAGCGGGGCGTAATGAGCAGTTCTTC. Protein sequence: CASSLGLAGRNEQFF. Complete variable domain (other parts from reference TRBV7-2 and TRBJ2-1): GAGVSQSPSNKVTEKGKDVELRCDPISGHTALYWYRQSLGQGLEFLIYFQGNSAPDKSGLPSDRFSAERTGGSVSTLTIQRTQQEDSAVYLCASSLGLAGRNEQFFGPGTRLTVL.

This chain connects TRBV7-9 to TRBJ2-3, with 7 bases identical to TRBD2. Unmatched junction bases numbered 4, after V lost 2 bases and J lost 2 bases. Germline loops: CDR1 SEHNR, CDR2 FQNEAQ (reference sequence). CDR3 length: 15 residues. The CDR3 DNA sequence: TGTGCCAGCAGCTTAAGTCTAGCGGCCACAGATACGCAGTATTTT. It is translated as CASSLSLAATDTQYF.

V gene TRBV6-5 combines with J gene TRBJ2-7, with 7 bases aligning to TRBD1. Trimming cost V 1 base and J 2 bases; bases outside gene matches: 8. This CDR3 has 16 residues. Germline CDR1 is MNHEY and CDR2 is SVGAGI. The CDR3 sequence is CASSYLLGQTPYEQYF. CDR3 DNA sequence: TGTGCCAGCAGTTACTTGCTGGGACAGACCCCCTACGAGCAGTACTTC.

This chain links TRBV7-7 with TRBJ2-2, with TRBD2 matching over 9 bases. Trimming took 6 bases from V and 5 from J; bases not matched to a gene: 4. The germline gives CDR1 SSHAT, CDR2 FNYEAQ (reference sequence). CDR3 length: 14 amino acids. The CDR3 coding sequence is TGTGCCAGCAGGTCTGCGGGGGGGACCGGGGAGCTGTTTTTT. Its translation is CASRSAGGTGELFF. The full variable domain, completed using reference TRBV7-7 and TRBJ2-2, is GAGVSQSPRYKVTKRGQDVTLRCDPISSHATLYWYQQALGQGPEFLTYFNYEAQPDKSGLPSDRFSAERPEGSISTLTIQRTEQRDSAMYRCASRSAGGTGELFFGEGSRLTVL.

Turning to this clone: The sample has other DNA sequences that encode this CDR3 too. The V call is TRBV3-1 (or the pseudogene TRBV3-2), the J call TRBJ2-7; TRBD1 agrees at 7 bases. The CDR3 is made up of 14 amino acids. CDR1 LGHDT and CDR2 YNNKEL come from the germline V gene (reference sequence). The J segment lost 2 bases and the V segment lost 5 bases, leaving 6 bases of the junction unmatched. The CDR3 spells CASSRGQRTYEQYF. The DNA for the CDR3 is TGTGCCAGCAGCAGGGGACAGCGCACCTACGAGCAGTACTTC.

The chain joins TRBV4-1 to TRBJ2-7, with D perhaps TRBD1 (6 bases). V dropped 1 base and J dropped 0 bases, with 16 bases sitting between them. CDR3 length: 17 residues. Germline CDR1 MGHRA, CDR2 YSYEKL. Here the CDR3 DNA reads TGCGCCAGCAGCCAAGCTATAGGGGGAGCGGACTCCTACGAGCAGTACTTC. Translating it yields CASSQAIGGADSYEQYF.

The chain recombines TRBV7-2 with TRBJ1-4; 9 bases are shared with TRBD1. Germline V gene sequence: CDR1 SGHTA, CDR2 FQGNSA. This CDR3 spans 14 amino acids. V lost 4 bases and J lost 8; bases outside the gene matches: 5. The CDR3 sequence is CASSYRTGEEKLFF. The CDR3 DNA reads TGTGCCAGCAGCTACCGGACAGGGGAGGAAAAACTGTTTTTT.

CDR3 protein: CTSSQGRGGCRDTQYF. CDR3 nucleotides: TGCACCAGCAGCCAAGGACGCGGGGGTTGCAGAGATACGCAGTATTTT. V is TRBV1 and J is TRBJ2-3; the table calls TRBD2, which could not be checked here. TRBV1 is reported as a pseudogene. This CDR3 region has 16 residues.